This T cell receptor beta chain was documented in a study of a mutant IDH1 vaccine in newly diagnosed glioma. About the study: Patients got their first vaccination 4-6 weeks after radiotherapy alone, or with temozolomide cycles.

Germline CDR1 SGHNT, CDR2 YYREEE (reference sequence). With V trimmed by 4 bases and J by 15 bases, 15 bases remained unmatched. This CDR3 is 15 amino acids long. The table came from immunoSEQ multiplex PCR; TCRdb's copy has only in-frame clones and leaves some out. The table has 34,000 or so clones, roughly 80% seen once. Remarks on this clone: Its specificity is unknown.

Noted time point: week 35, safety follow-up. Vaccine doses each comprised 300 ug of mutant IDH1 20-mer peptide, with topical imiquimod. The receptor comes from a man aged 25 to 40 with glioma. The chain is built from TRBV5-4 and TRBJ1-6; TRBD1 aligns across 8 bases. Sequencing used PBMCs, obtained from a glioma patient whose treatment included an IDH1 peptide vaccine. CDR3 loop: CASSRTGTALEVLHF. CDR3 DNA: TGTGCCAGCAGCCGGACAGGGACTGCCCTCGAGGTCCTCCACTTT.